Presented here are 23 T cell receptor beta chains from one specimen sequenced in a study of T cells in Graves' hyperthyroidism and ophthalmopathy. The source material, RNA transcripts, was used to amplify TCR beta CDR3 regions. HTBI primers were the set used in a first-round RT-PCR of the TCR CDR3. Via MiXCR, TCRdb re-called the multiplex PCR reads, giving one row per CDR3 protein. Here the sample spans 800,000 or so distinct CDR3 sequences, 38% being singletons. Input material: blood. The receptors come from a man between 18 and 29 years old with Graves' hyperthyroidism.

The CDR3 DNA reads TGCAGCGTATTTCGGACAGAGTACCAAGAGACCCAGTACTTC. This translates into CSVFRTEYQETQYF. This chain uses TRBV29-1 with TRBJ2-5; D is possibly TRBD1 (6 bases). Germline CDR1 is SQVTM and CDR2 is ANQGSEA. The length of the CDR3 is 14 residues. With 6 bases removed from V and 0 bases from J, the gap between germline ends came to 14 bases.

About this clonotype itself: A much larger clone sits a single nucleotide away, making a read error possible. Because the CDR3 is missing its conserved closing phenylalanine or tryptophan, this is likely a read error. This sequence joins TRBV19 and TRBJ1-5, with D possibly TRBD1 on 5 matching bases. CDR3 length: 14 amino acids. V shed 0 bases and J shed 9 bases, with 12 bases lying between them. Germline V gene data show CDR1 as LNHDA and CDR2 as SQIVND (reference sequence). The CDR3 region is CASSIDDSPMPQHL. Here the CDR3 DNA reads TGTGCCAGTAGTATAGACGACAGTCCGATGCCCCAGCATCTT.

As regards this clonotype: A read error may explain this, as a much larger clone is one base away. This chain's CDR3 is CAGRDRGETQYF. The CDR3 bases are TGTGCCGGCAGGGACCGGGGAGAGACCCAGTACTTC. The J gene is TRBJ2-5, the V gene TRBV2; D could derive from TRBD1 or TRBD2 (5 bases each). This CDR3 contains 12 residues. Germline V gene data show CDR1 as SNHLY and CDR2 as FYNNEI.

The table lists this clonotype with many counts. J is TRBJ2-7 and V is TRBV5-6; tentative D call: TRBD2 (6 bases). The ends were cut back, 7 bases at V and 0 bases at J, with 11 bases in the middle. Germline CDR1 SGHDT, CDR2 YYEEEE. CDR3 length: 13 amino acids. CDR3 bases: TGTGCCAGCGGAGGGAGGATCTCCTACGAGCAGTACTTC. This translates into CASGGRISYEQYF. Using reference TRBV5-6 and TRBJ2-7 for the parts outside the CDR3, the full variable domain is DAGVTQSPTHLIKTRGQQVTLRCSPKSGHDTVSWYQQALGQGPQFIFQYYEEEERQRGNFPDRFSGHQFPNYSSELNVNALLLGDSALYLCASGGRISYEQYFGPGTRLTVT.

This clonotype came up a few times. The V call is TRBV6-2 or TRBV6-3, the J call TRBJ1-1; the D gene is possibly TRBD1 (5 bases). Trimming stripped 0 bases from V and 9 bases from J, with 11 bases between. Germline V gene sequence: CDR1 MNHEY, CDR2 SVGEGT. The CDR3 has 13 residues. This CDR3 reads CASSYSATAKAFF. DNA of the CDR3: TGTGCCAGCAGTTACTCGGCGACAGCTAAAGCTTTCTTT.

The V call is TRBV5-1, the J call TRBJ1-4; no reliable D call. Trimming took off 3 bases at V and 8 bases at J, with 20 bases between the two ends. Germline CDR1 is SGHRS and CDR2 is YFSETQ. The length of the CDR3 is 16 residues. CDR3 sequence reads: CASSSKRSLGYEKLFF. DNA of the CDR3: TGCGCCAGCAGCTCAAAGAGGTCCCTGGGTTACGAAAAACTGTTTTTT.

The gene calls are TRBV11-2 and TRBJ2-1; a weak D match, TRBD1 (6 bases). The CDR3 totals 14 residues. V was clipped by 7 bases and J by 8 bases, with 18 bases between them. The germline V gene encodes CDR1 SGHAT and CDR2 FQNNGV. The CDR3 DNA reads TGTGCCAGCACCTTCACGGGACACCACGATGAGCAGTTCTTC. It codes for CASTFTGHHDEQFF.

The V gene is TRBV5-1, the J gene TRBJ1-6; D is ambiguous. The CDR3 covers 15 residues. V lost 4 bases, J lost 7 bases, and 15 bases lay in between. Germline-derived CDR1 and CDR2 are SGHRS and YFSETQ. The CDR3 protein is CASSQDRVENSPLHF. DNA of the CDR3: TGCGCCAGCAGCCAAGATAGGGTGGAGAATTCACCCCTCCACTTT. The full variable domain, in which reference TRBV5-1 and TRBJ1-6 provide the parts outside the CDR3, is KAGVTQTPRYLIKTRGQQVTLSCSPISGHRSVSWYQQTPGQGLQFLFEYFSETQRNKGNFPGRFSGRQFSNSRSEMNVSTLELGDSALYLCASSQDRVENSPLHFGNGTRLTVT.

For the CDR3, the DNA is TGTGCCAGCAGCCCCAGAGGCGCAGCTTATCTGAACACTGAAGCTTTCTTT. It codes for CASSPRGAAYLNTEAFF. The chain links TRBV7-2 to TRBJ1-1; D gene ambiguous. Germline CDR1 is SGHTA and CDR2 is FQGNSA. V was clipped by 5 bases and J by 0 bases, with 19 bases between them. The CDR3 consists of 17 residues.

This clonotype appeared many times. The chain has TRBV10-3 and TRBJ1-2, with D hard to call. V lost 3 bases to trimming and J lost 4 bases, with 3 bases between them. Germline-derived CDR1 and CDR2 are ENHRY and SYGVKD. CDR3 length equals 11 residues. The CDR3 here is CAISDSYGYTF. For the CDR3, the DNA is TGTGCCATCAGTGACAGCTATGGCTACACCTTC.

V usage is TRBV5-8 and J usage is TRBJ1-2; no definite D call. Germline CDR1 reads SGHTS; CDR2 reads YDEGEE. This CDR3 spans 13 amino acids. Trimming shortened V by 0 bases and J by 4 bases, and 7 bases separated the two germline ends. CDR3 bases: TGTGCCAGCAGCTTGGCTCCCAGCTATGGCTACACCTTC. Its protein is CASSLAPSYGYTF.

On this clonotype itself: This may come from a read error, since a much larger clone is one base off. This rearrangement joins TRBV11-2 to TRBJ2-5; D ambiguous. CDR1 is SGHAT, CDR2 FQNNGV, per germline. The ends were cut back, 6 bases at V and 5 bases at J, with 13 bases in the middle. The CDR3 sequence is 13 residues long. The CDR3 sequence: CASSPQCLETQYF. CDR3 sequence (DNA): TGTGCCAGCAGTCCACAGTGTCTGGAGACCCAGTACTTC. Full variable domain (missing parts from reference TRBV11-2 and TRBJ2-5): EAGVAQSPRYKIIEKRQSVAFWCNPISGHATLYWYQQILGQGPKLLIQFQNNGVVDDSQLPKDRFSAERLKGVDSTLKIQPAKLEDSAVYLCASSPQCLETQYFGPGTRLLVL.

This clonotype came up many times. This chain joins TRBV15 and TRBJ1-4, with no clear D. Germline V lookup: CDR1 LNHNV, CDR2 YYDKDF (reference sequence). The CDR3 contains 15 residues. V was clipped by 1 base and J by 7 bases, with 13 bases between them. CDR3: CATSRGGQEREKLFF. CDR3 nucleotide sequence: TGTGCCACCAGCAGAGGAGGGCAGGAACGTGAAAAACTGTTTTTT.

The V gene is TRBV2, the J gene TRBJ2-5, with 7 nucleotides matching TRBD2. The junction had 12 bases not matched to a gene; V was cut back by 5 bases and J by 6 bases. The germline CDR1 and CDR2 sequences are SNHLY and FYNNEI. This CDR3 contains 15 residues. The CDR3 loop reads CASSFAGEFGQTQYF. In DNA form, the CDR3 reads TGTGCCAGCAGTTTTGCGGGAGAATTCGGGCAGACCCAGTACTTC.

About this clonotype itself: A read error may explain this, as a much larger clone is one base away. The gene calls are TRBV20-1 and TRBJ1-5; weak D call: TRBD1 (5 bases). Between the trimmed V and J ends, which lost 3 bases and 3 bases, there was a span of 15 bases. The CDR3 sequence is 15 residues long. CDR1 and CDR2 from the germline V gene are DFQATT and SNEGSKA (reference sequence). This CDR3 reads CSARPPGLLNQPQHF. The CDR3 DNA sequence: TGCAGTGCTAGGCCCCCGGGACTCCTCAATCAGCCCCAGCATTTT.

This clonotype was detected many times. CDR3 in amino acids: CAIRIRDGNYEQYF. CDR3 coding DNA: TGTGCCATCAGGATCCGGGACGGAAACTACGAGCAGTACTTC. V gene TRBV10-3 combines with J gene TRBJ2-7; either TRBD1 or TRBD2 may fit D (5 bases each). Germline V CDR1 and CDR2: ENHRY, SYGVKD. This CDR3 region has 14 residues. V was cut by 6 bases and J by 3 bases, with 15 bases left in between.

This chain uses TRBV5-6 with TRBJ2-2; D gene ambiguous. The CDR3 totals 15 residues. Trimming shortened V by 2 bases and J by 0 bases, and 8 bases separated the two germline ends. CDR1 is SGHDT, CDR2 YYEEEE, per germline. The CDR3 DNA follows: TGTGCCAGCAGCTTAAAACAGCCGAACACCGGGGAGCTGTTTTTT. Translated: CASSLKQPNTGELFF.

The chain is built from TRBV25-1 and TRBJ1-3; no reliable D call. V was shortened by 1 base and J by 1 base, with 11 bases between the two germline ends. The CDR3 extends over 16 amino acids. The germline V gene has CDR1 MGHDK and CDR2 SYGVNS. CDR3 sequence reads: CASSELDTLSGNTIYF. The CDR3 nucleotides read TGTGCCAGCAGTGAATTAGATACACTATCTGGAAACACCATATATTTT.

A note on this clonotype: With a much larger clone just one base away, this may be a read error. This rearrangement joins TRBV19 to TRBJ1-5; TRBD1 might be the D (5 bases). V lost 5 bases, J lost 4 bases, and 12 bases lay in between. Germline V gene lookup returns CDR1 LNHDA and CDR2 SQIVND (reference sequence). The CDR3 length is 14 residues. CDR3: CASSLRQKNQPQHF. In DNA form, the CDR3 reads TGTGCCAGTAGTTTACGACAGAAGAATCAGCCCCAGCATTTT.

The V and J genes are TRBV10-1 and TRBJ1-1; D ambiguous. There are 15 residues in the CDR3. Looked up from germline, CDR1 is WNHNN and CDR2 is SYGVQD (reference sequence). The V end was cut by 0 bases, the J end by 3 bases, with 11 bases between. The chain's CDR3 is CASSESAEVDTEAFF. DNA of the CDR3: TGCGCCAGCAGTGAGTCGGCCGAGGTGGACACTGAAGCTTTCTTT.

The chain recombines TRBV6-6 with TRBJ1-4; 9 bases agree with TRBD1. The germline V gene has CDR1 MNHNY and CDR2 SVGAGI (reference sequence). The V segment lost 5 bases and the J segment 7 bases; nucleotides outside the gene matches: 8. The CDR3 is made up of 15 amino acids. CDR3 loop: CASSPGQGRSEKLFF. CDR3 sequence (DNA): TGTGCCAGCAGTCCAGGACAGGGGAGAAGTGAAAAACTGTTTTTT.

Concerning this clonotype: With a much larger clone just one base away, this may be a read error. The chain combines TRBV20-1 with TRBJ1-6; TRBD1 matches at 8 bases. The CDR3 has 13 amino acids. The germline V gene encodes CDR1 DFQATT and CDR2 SNEGSKA (reference sequence). CDR3 loop: CSAQDRGNSPPHF. In DNA form, the CDR3 reads TGCAGTGCTCAAGACAGGGGTAATTCACCCCCCCACTTT.

The V and J genes are TRBV9 and TRBJ1-5, with 10 bases fitting TRBD1. V was clipped by 0 bases and J by 4 bases; unmatched bases: 16. Looked up from germline, CDR1 is SGDLS and CDR2 is YYNGEE. The CDR3 extends over 20 amino acids. The CDR3 sequence: CASSVEGGRQGAPSNQPQHF. The CDR3 DNA is TGTGCCAGCAGCGTAGAGGGGGGGAGACAGGGGGCCCCATCAAATCAGCCCCAGCATTTT.